This T cell receptor beta chain was documented in a study of shared clonotypes between healthy human individuals. Profiling relied on immunoSEQ multiplex PCR, and the TCRdb table lists in-frame clones only, not all of them. The sample holds roughly 2.4 million clones; roughly 95% are singletons and the top ten take around 0.13%. Sequenced material: naive CD4+ T cells sorted from blood. The sample's subset: CD45RA+ positively selected. The TCR sequence derives from a man aged 18 to 30 in good health.

The CDR3 region has the DNA TGTGCCAGCAGGAAGGATGGTCAGGGAAACAATGAGCAGTTCTTC. As protein: CASRKDGQGNNEQFF. The V call is TRBV6-5, the J call TRBJ2-1; a possible D gene is TRBD1 (5 bases). V was cut by 6 bases and J by 5 bases, with 17 bases left in between. CDR3 length equals 15 residues. CDR1 MNHEY and CDR2 SVGAGI come from the germline V gene.